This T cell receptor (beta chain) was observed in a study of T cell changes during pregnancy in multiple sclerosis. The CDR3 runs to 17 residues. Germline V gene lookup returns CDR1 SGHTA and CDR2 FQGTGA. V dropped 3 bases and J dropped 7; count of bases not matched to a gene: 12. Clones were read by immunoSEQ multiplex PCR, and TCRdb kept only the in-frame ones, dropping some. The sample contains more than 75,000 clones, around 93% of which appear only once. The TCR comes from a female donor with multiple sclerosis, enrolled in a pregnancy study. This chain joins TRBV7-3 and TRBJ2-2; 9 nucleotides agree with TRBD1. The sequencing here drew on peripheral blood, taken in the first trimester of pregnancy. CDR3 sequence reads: CASSFRVGTGRLGELFF. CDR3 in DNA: TGTGCCAGCAGCTTTCGAGTTGGGACAGGGCGTCTCGGGGAGCTGTTTTTT. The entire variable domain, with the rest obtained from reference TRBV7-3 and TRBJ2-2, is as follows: GAGVSQTPSNKVTEKGKYVELRCDPISGHTALYWYRQSLGQGPEFLIYFQGTGAADDSGLPNDRFFAVRPEGSVSTLKIQRTERGDSAVYLCASSFRVGTGRLGELFFGEGSRLTVL.